A single sample is the source of the 32 T cell receptor beta chains below, sequenced in a study of cytomegalovirus exposure and HLA in healthy donors. With 60 Vbeta and 13 Jbeta primers, the PCR was carried out. The repertoire was sequenced with immunoSEQ multiplex PCR; TCRdb's copy has only in-frame clones and lacks some. This sample has 85,000 to 120,000 clones, with around 77% found just once. Material for sequencing was PBMCs. The origin of the receptors is a male donor in good health and CMV-seropositive.

This clone appeared a few times. The V and J genes are TRBV6-1 and TRBJ2-7, with 9 bases fitting TRBD2. This CDR3 contains 15 residues. Trimming removed 7 bases from V and 0 bases from J; junction bases left unmatched: 7. Per the germline V gene, CDR1 is MNHNS and CDR2 is SASEGT. In DNA form, the CDR3 reads TGTGCCAGCATTCCTCTAGCGGGGAGCTCCTACGAGCAGTACTTC. Amino acids: CASIPLAGSSYEQYF.

The table lists this clone with a count of one. This chain links TRBV2 with TRBJ2-7; 12 nucleotides match TRBD2. Germline V gene data show CDR1 as SNHLY and CDR2 as FYNNEI. The CDR3 has 14 residues. The V segment lost 7 bases and the J segment 13 bases; nucleotides outside the gene matches: 14. In DNA form, the CDR3 reads TGTGCCAGCATCCCGACTAGCGGGAGAGGAACGGAATACTTC. It specifies CASIPTSGRGTEYF.

This clone was seen a handful of times. The same CDR3 can be traced to other DNA sequences in this sample. The chain is built from TRBV11-2 and TRBJ2-3; the D is unclear. Germline CDR1 SGHAT, CDR2 FQNNGV. CDR3 length: 14 residues. V lost 2 bases to trimming and J lost 0 bases, with 6 bases between them. The chain's CDR3 is CASSLLTSTDTQYF. The CDR3 nucleotides are TGTGCCAGCAGCTTACTTACTAGCACAGATACGCAGTATTTT.

This clone was found once. The V call is TRBV5-6, the J call TRBJ2-6; a weak D match, TRBD2 (5 bases). Germline V lookup: CDR1 SGHDT, CDR2 YYEEEE. Trimming cost V 3 bases and J 4 bases, with 11 bases left between them. The CDR3 length is 15 residues. The CDR3 protein is CASSSPGSGANVLTF. The CDR3 DNA reads TGTGCCAGCAGCTCCCCGGGGTCCGGGGCCAACGTCCTGACTTTC.

The rearrangement joins TRBV7-8 to TRBJ2-2; unclear D gene. This CDR3 spans 12 amino acids. Germline V gene sequence: CDR1 SGHVS, CDR2 FQNEAQ. Trimming took off 7 bases at V and 5 bases at J, with 8 bases between the two ends. CDR3 in amino acids: CASNPATGELFF. The CDR3 DNA reads TGTGCCAGCAACCCAGCGACCGGGGAGCTGTTTTTT.

As to this clone: Other DNA sequences in the sample encode the same CDR3. The chain carries TRBV6-5 and TRBJ2-7; D remains ambiguous. Per the germline V gene, CDR1 is MNHEY and CDR2 is SVGAGI. This CDR3 region has 13 residues. V lost 0 bases and J lost 1, with 4 bases in between. The CDR3, as DNA: TGTGCCAGCAGTTACTCGAGGTCCTACGAGCAGTACTTC. Protein product: CASSYSRSYEQYF.

The rearrangement links TRBV25-1 to TRBJ2-6, with 8 bases matching TRBD1. The CDR3 covers 17 residues. V was pared by 1 base and J by 0 bases, with 2 bases of the junction left unmatched. Germline CDR1 MGHDK, CDR2 SYGVNS. Written as DNA, the CDR3 is TGTGCCAGCAGTGAATCAGGGGGCTCCTCTGGGGCCAACGTCCTGACTTTC. Translated: CASSESGGSSGANVLTF.

This chain connects TRBV18 to TRBJ2-3; TRBD1 matches 7 bases. This CDR3 is 17 amino acids long. Germline-derived CDR1 and CDR2 are KGHSH and LQKENI. V lost 5 bases, J lost 1 base, and 12 bases stayed unmatched. As DNA, the CDR3 is TGTGCCAGCTCATCCACTCGGGCAGGGGGTGGCACAGATACGCAGTATTTT. Translated, it gives CASSSTRAGGGTDTQYF. The full variable domain, its missing parts supplied by reference TRBV18 and TRBJ2-3, is NAGVMQNPRHLVRRRGQEARLRCSPMKGHSHVYWYRQLPEEGLKFMVYLQKENIIDESGMPKERFSAEFPKEGPSILRIQQVVRGDSAAYFCASSSTRAGGGTDTQYFGPGTRLTVL.

Comment on this clone: One junction end does not reproduce the germline sequence, and a read error may be involved. The chain recombines TRBV13 with TRBJ2-2; 9 bases align to TRBD1. CDR1 and CDR2 from the germline V gene are PRHDT and FYEKMQ (reference sequence). The CDR3 spans 15 residues. Here the CDR3 reads CASSLGTGRTGELFF. The CDR3 DNA reads as TGTGCCAGCAGCCTAGGGACAGGGAGGACTGGGGAGCTGTTTTTT.

The genes are TRBV29-1 and TRBJ2-1; 8 bases agree with TRBD2. Germline CDR1 and CDR2: SQVTM and ANQGSEA. With V trimmed by 0 bases and J by 8 bases, 6 bases remained unmatched. CDR3 length: 14 residues. The CDR3 loop is CSVEDGSGGDEQFF. For the CDR3, the DNA is TGCAGCGTTGAAGACGGGTCCGGGGGGGATGAGCAGTTCTTC.

Details on this clone: As the CDR3 is not closed by the conserved phenylalanine or tryptophan, this likely results from a read error. The chain carries TRBV28 and TRBJ2-6; D not resolved. The CDR3 is 15 residues long. Germline V gene data show CDR1 as MDHEN and CDR2 as SYDVKM. Trimming stripped 5 bases from V and 0 bases from J, with 8 bases between. CDR3 protein: CASSTGISGANVLTL. The CDR3 DNA is TGTGCCAGCAGTACTGGTATCTCTGGGGCCAACGTCCTGACTTTG.

With regard to this clone: A junction end diverges from the germline sequence, so it may reflect a read error. This chain joins TRBV14 and TRBJ1-2, with D unresolved. CDR1 and CDR2 from the germline V gene are SGHDN and FVKESK. The CDR3 has 15 amino acids. CDR3 bases: TGTACCAGCAGCCAAGCGGGATCGTATTCCTATGGCTACACCTTC. This translates into CTSSQAGSYSYGYTF.

This chain joins TRBV14 and TRBJ1-2; 8 bases match TRBD1. Germline loops: CDR1 SGHDN, CDR2 FVKESK. CDR3 length equals 15 residues. After removal of 4 bases from V and 4 bases from J, the junction contained 8 bases not matched to a gene. The CDR3 DNA follows: TGTGCCAGCAGCCCAGGACAGGGAATATCCTATGGCTACACCTTC. Encoded protein: CASSPGQGISYGYTF. The full variable domain, its missing parts supplied by reference TRBV14 and TRBJ1-2, is EAGVTQFPSHSVIEKGQTVTLRCDPISGHDNLYWYRRVMGKEIKFLLHFVKESKQDESGMPNNRFLAERTGGTYSTLKVQPAELEDSGVYFCASSPGQGISYGYTFGSGTRLTVV.

The V and J genes are TRBV11-2 and TRBJ2-7, with 11 bases lining up with TRBD1. Germline CDR1 and CDR2: SGHAT and FQNNGV. Germline trimming cut 5 bases from V and 7 bases from J; bases unmatched to any gene: 10. This CDR3 contains 15 residues. The CDR3, as DNA: TGTGCCAGCAGCCCATCTCCGGGACAGGGGGTGGAGCAGTACTTC. This encodes CASSPSPGQGVEQYF.

In this sample, this clone turned up a few times. The rearrangement uses TRBV7-6 and TRBJ1-1; TRBD1 is a possible D gene (5 bases). The CDR3 spans 13 residues. The germline CDR1 and CDR2 sequences are SGHVS and FNYEAQ. V was trimmed by 3 bases and J by 7 bases, leaving 12 bases between them. In DNA form, the CDR3 reads TGTGCCAGCAGCTTGAGCAGGGCGAATGAAGCTTTCTTT. It translates to CASSLSRANEAFF.

This clone showed up just once. The chain uses TRBV18 and TRBJ2-2; the D gene is possibly TRBD1 (6 bases). V dropped 2 bases and J dropped 6 bases, with 16 bases sitting between them. Looked up from germline, CDR1 is KGHSH and CDR2 is LQKENI. The CDR3 loop spans 16 amino acids. CDR3 loop: CASSPSQGNGAGELFF. As DNA, the CDR3 is TGTGCCAGCTCACCATCCCAGGGGAATGGTGCCGGGGAGCTGTTTTTT. The whole variable domain, filled in from reference TRBV18 and TRBJ2-2, reads NAGVMQNPRHLVRRRGQEARLRCSPMKGHSHVYWYRQLPEEGLKFMVYLQKENIIDESGMPKERFSAEFPKEGPSILRIQQVVRGDSAAYFCASSPSQGNGAGELFFGEGSRLTVL.

The V and J genes are TRBV19 and TRBJ2-5; weak D call: TRBD1 (5 bases). CDR3 length equals 12 residues. Germline V gene data show CDR1 as LNHDA and CDR2 as SQIVND (reference sequence). V was trimmed by 5 bases and J by 5 bases, leaving 9 bases between them. Written as DNA, the CDR3 is TGTGCCAGTAGTCCAGGGTATGAGACCCAGTACTTC. Translation gives CASSPGYETQYF.

This clone was recorded only once. V usage is TRBV4-1 and J usage is TRBJ2-4, with D unclear. Germline lookup yields CDR1 MGHRA and CDR2 YSYEKL. The germline V and J ends were trimmed by 0 bases and 0 bases, with 9 bases remaining between them. The CDR3 is 16 residues long. The CDR3 region has the DNA TGCGCCAGCAGCCAAGATCCACGGGTAGCCAAAAACATTCAGTACTTC. Translated: CASSQDPRVAKNIQYF.

The rearrangement joins TRBV6-6 to TRBJ2-2; 7 bases agree with TRBD2. The CDR3 runs 16 residues. Germline V gene sequence: CDR1 MNHNY, CDR2 SVGAGI (reference sequence). Unmatched junction bases numbered 10, after V lost 4 bases and J lost 5 bases. The CDR3 DNA reads TGTGCCAGCAGTTGGGGCGGGAGCGGTAAAACCGGGGAGCTGTTTTTT. It yields the protein CASSWGGSGKTGELFF.

V is TRBV4-2 and J is TRBJ2-5, with 16 bases aligning to TRBD2. Germline trimming cut 4 bases from V and 2 bases from J; bases unmatched to any gene: 4. Germline V gene data show CDR1 as LGHNA and CDR2 as YNFKEQ. There are 17 residues in the CDR3. The CDR3 loop is CASSPGTSGRAQETQYF. The CDR3 bases are TGTGCCAGCAGCCCCGGGACTAGCGGGAGGGCTCAAGAGACCCAGTACTTC.

The rearrangement links TRBV19 to TRBJ2-1, with a weak D call TRBD2 (6 bases). Germline assignment: CDR1 LNHDA and CDR2 SQIVND (reference sequence). The CDR3 contains 15 residues. V was clipped by 0 bases and J by 2 bases, with 8 bases between them. The CDR3 coding sequence is TGTGCCAGTAGTATAGATAGCGGCCCCTACAATGAGCAGTTCTTC. Its protein product is CASSIDSGPYNEQFF. Full variable domain (missing parts from reference TRBV19 and TRBJ2-1): DGGITQSPKYLFRKEGQNVTLSCEQNLNHDAMYWYRQDPGQGLRLIYYSQIVNDFQKGDIAEGYSVSREKKESFPLTVTSAQKNPTAFYLCASSIDSGPYNEQFFGPGTRLTVL.

This sequence joins TRBV4-1 and TRBJ2-3; 7 bases are a match to TRBD2. Germline V CDR1 and CDR2: MGHRA, YSYEKL. Losses at the gene ends were 4 bases for V and 0 bases for J; bases not matched to a gene: 16. This CDR3 has 19 residues. The CDR3 region has the DNA TGCGCCAGCAGCCCAACGATGACTAGCTTCACCTGGAGCACAGATACGCAGTATTTT. This encodes CASSPTMTSFTWSTDTQYF.

The V and J genes are TRBV10-3 and TRBJ2-7; 11 nucleotides match TRBD2. Germline trimming cut 4 bases from V and 5 bases from J; bases unmatched to any gene: 4. This CDR3 is built from 14 residues. CDR1 and CDR2 (germline): ENHRY, SYGVKD. CDR3 nucleotides: TGTGCCATCAGTGGGTCTAGCGGGAGGAACGAGCAGTACTTC. It translates to CAISGSSGRNEQYF.

This chain joins TRBV5-6 and TRBJ2-2, with 7 bases matching TRBD2. The J segment lost 7 bases and the V segment lost 4 bases, leaving 4 bases of the junction unmatched. Germline V gene sequence: CDR1 SGHDT, CDR2 YYEEEE. This CDR3 spans 13 amino acids. In nucleotides, the CDR3 is TGTGCCAGCAGCGGGGGGGTCGGCGGGGAGCTGTTTTTT. Residues: CASSGGVGGELFF.

The chain carries TRBV30 and TRBJ2-1, with D perhaps matching TRBD2 (6 bases). Per germline, CDR1 GTSNPN and CDR2 SVGIG (reference sequence). The ends were cut back, 1 base at V and 14 bases at J, with 18 bases in the middle. There are 13 residues in the CDR3. DNA of the CDR3: TGTGCCTGGAGTGCCCGGGACTCAGGGAGCGAGTTCTTC. This gives the protein CAWSARDSGSEFF.

The rearrangement links TRBV11-2 to TRBJ2-7; perhaps TRBD2 as D (7 bases). Trimming pared 10 bases from V and 6 bases from J, leaving 19 bases between. Germline CDR1 reads SGHAT; CDR2 reads FQNNGV. The CDR3 consists of 13 residues. The CDR3 sequence is CATRWGGRPEQYF. CDR3 nucleotides: TGTGCCACCCGTTGGGGGGGCAGACCCGAGCAGTACTTC.

V and J are TRBV5-1 and TRBJ2-7; D possibly corresponds to TRBD2 (5 bases). V lost 0 bases and J lost 2, with 6 bases in between. The germline V gene encodes CDR1 SGHRS and CDR2 YFSETQ. The CDR3 spans 13 residues. CDR3 sequence: CASSLAGTYEQYF. For the CDR3, the DNA is TGCGCCAGCAGCTTGGCGGGGACCTACGAGCAGTACTTC.

This clone appeared once. CDR3 sequence (DNA): TGTGCCAGCAGCTCCCGGTCGGGGCAAGAGACCCAGTACTTC. This encodes CASSSRSGQETQYF. V usage is TRBV7-2 and J usage is TRBJ2-5, with D possibly being TRBD2 (5 bases). The V end was cut by 4 bases, the J end by 2 bases, with 11 bases between. This CDR3 region has 14 residues. Germline CDR1 and CDR2: SGHTA and FQGNSA.

This sequence joins TRBV19 and TRBJ1-5; D not resolved. The CDR3 length is 12 residues. The germline CDR1 and CDR2 sequences are LNHDA and SQIVND (reference sequence). Trimming left V 4 bases short and J 4 bases short, with 5 bases between. CDR3 DNA sequence: TGTGCCAGTAGTAGGGCTAATCAGCCCCAGCATTTT. Amino acid sequence: CASSRANQPQHF.

CDR3 in DNA: TGCGCCAGCAGCCAGCCCCAGGCACAGGGGGCCTTTGAGCAGTTCTTC. Its protein is CASSQPQAQGAFEQFF. This chain joins TRBV4-1 and TRBJ2-1; 9 nucleotides align to TRBD1. This CDR3 has 16 residues. The germline CDR1 and CDR2 sequences are MGHRA and YSYEKL. Trimming took 3 bases from V and 9 from J; bases not matched to a gene: 12.

With regard to this clone: A read error may account for a junction end that differs from germline. This same CDR3 is encoded by further DNA sequences in the sample. The chain combines TRBV19 with TRBJ2-1, with D hard to call. Germline-derived CDR1 and CDR2 are LNHDA and SQIVND (reference sequence). The CDR3 is 16 residues long. The CDR3 region is CASSIPSASSYNEQFF. In DNA form, the CDR3 reads TGTGCCAGTAGTATCCCGAGCGCGAGCTCCTATAATGAGCAGTTCTTC.

The chain carries TRBV5-1 and TRBJ2-2; tentatively, D is TRBD1 (6 bases). CDR1 and CDR2 from the germline V gene are SGHRS and YFSETQ. V lost 4 bases to trimming and J lost 7 bases, with 14 bases between them. This CDR3 has 14 residues. The CDR3 coding sequence is TGCGCCAGCAGCATTAACAGGGTTGGCGGGGAGCTGTTTTTT. Protein: CASSINRVGGELFF.